Listed here is a single TCR beta chain. Its target is not known. This sample was included in a study of response to subunit inactivated influenza vaccine. Study outcomes and limitations: Each seasonal flu vaccination may recruit only limited new T cells, authors suggested.

The V gene's germline CDR1 is LGHNA and CDR2 YSLEER. The CDR3 is 15 residues long. V lost 4 bases, J lost 1 base, and 14 bases lay in between. TCRdb re-analysed the RT-PCR reads in MiXCR, keeping a single row per CDR3 protein. The table shows roughly 710,000 distinct CDR3 sequences, with 11% to 15% occurring only once. This rearrangement joins TRBV4-3 to TRBJ2-7, with D possibly being TRBD1 or TRBD2 (5 bases each). This TCR was recovered from a man aged 45-65 years who received an inactivated influenza vaccine. The specimen comprised PBMCs from blood, sampled 14 to 15 days before vaccination. The CDR3 DNA sequence: TGCGCCAGCAGCCCGGGGTGGGGACCGTCCTACGAGCAGTACTTC. Translating gives CASSPGWGPSYEQYF.